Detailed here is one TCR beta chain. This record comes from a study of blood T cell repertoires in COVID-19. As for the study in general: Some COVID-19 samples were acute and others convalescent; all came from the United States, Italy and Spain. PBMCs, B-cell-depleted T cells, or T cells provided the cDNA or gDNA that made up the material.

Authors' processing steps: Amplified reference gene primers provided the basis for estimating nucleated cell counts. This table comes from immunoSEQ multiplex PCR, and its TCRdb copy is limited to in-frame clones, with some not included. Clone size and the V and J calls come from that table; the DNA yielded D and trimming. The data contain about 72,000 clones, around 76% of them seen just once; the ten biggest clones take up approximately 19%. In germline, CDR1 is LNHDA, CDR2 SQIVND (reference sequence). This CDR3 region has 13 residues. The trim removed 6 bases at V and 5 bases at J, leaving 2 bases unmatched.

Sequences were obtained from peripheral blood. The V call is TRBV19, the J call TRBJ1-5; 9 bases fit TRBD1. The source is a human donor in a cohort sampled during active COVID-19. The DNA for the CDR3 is TGTGCCAGTAGGAGGGACAGGGATCAGCCCCAGCATTTT. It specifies CASRRDRDQPQHF.